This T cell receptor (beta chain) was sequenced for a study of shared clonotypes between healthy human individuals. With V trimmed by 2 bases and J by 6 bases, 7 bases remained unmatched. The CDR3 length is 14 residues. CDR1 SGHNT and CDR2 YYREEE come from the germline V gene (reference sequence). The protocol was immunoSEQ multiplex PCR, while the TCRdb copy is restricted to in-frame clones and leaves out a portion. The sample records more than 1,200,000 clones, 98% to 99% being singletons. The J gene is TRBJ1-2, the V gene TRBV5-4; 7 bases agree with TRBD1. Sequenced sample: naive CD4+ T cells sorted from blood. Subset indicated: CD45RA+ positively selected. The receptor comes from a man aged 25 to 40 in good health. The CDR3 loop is CASSLGQAWDGYTF. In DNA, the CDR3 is TGTGCCAGCAGCTTAGGACAGGCCTGGGATGGCTACACCTTC. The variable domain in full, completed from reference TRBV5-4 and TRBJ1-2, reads ETGVTQSPTHLIKTRGQQVTLRCSSQSGHNTVSWYQQALGQGPQFIFQYYREEENGRGNFPPRFSGLQFPNYSSELNVNALELDDSALYLCASSLGQAWDGYTFGSGTRLTVV.